These 25 T cell receptor beta chains originate from one sample sequenced in a study of low-dose radiotherapy and immunotherapy resistance in tumors. First-strand cDNA used TRAV- and TRBV-specific primers, covering alpha and beta chains. TCRs were put through approximately 20 PCR cycles of amplification with Phusion. A constant-region primer and the V-primer adapter served as the primer pair. MiXCR was run by TCRdb on the reads, yielding one entry per CDR3 protein. The data show tens of thousands of distinct CDR3 sequences, around 20% seen once. The time point denotes: after trial treatment. Treatment meaning: LDRT plus nivolumab, ipilimumab, low-dose cyclophosphamide and aspirin (RACIN trial). This sample comprised PBMCs, obtained after low-dose radiotherapy plus immunotherapy. The receptors here all came from a female donor with ovarian cancer.

Comments on this clonotype: One end of the junction does not line up with germline, which may come from a read error. The chain uses TRBV7-2 and TRBJ2-4, with no clear D. The CDR3 totals 15 residues. Germline values: CDR1 SGHTA, CDR2 FQGNSA. The CDR3 nucleotides read TGTGCCAGCAGCTTCGACCTTTCAAGTCGAAACATCCAGTACTTC. It specifies CASSFDLSSRNIQYF. Full variable domain (rest looked up from reference TRBV7-2 and TRBJ2-4): GAGVSQSPSNKVTEKGKDVELRCDPISGHTALYWYRQSLGQGLEFLIYFQGNSAPDKSGLPSDRFSAERTGGSVSTLTIQRTQQEDSAVYLCASSFDLSSRNIQYFGAGTRLSVL.

In its sample, this clonotype was seen many times. The chain combines TRBV9 with TRBJ2-5, with 9 bases fitting TRBD2. V gave up 3 bases and J gave up 5 bases; unmatched junction bases: 11. The germline V gene encodes CDR1 SGDLS and CDR2 YYNGEE. The CDR3 covers 16 residues. The chain's CDR3 is CASSAGVRGGRETQYF. In nucleotides, the CDR3 is TGTGCCAGCAGCGCGGGAGTGCGGGGGGGCCGGGAGACCCAGTACTTC. Full variable domain (outside the CDR3, taken from reference TRBV9 and TRBJ2-5): DSGVTQTPKHLITATGQRVTLRCSPRSGDLSVYWYQQSLDQGLQFLIQYYNGEERAKGNILERFSAQQFPDLHSELNLSSLELGDSALYFCASSAGVRGGRETQYFGPGTRLLVL.

This clonotype occurred many times. The V gene is TRBV29-1, the J gene TRBJ2-7; 11 nucleotides line up with TRBD1. The CDR3 is 14 residues long. Germline V gives CDR1 SQVTM, CDR2 ANQGSEA. J gave up 4 bases and V 1 base, and 3 bases lay outside the gene matches. CDR3 bases: TGCAGCGTTGAAGGGACAGGGGGCGGGTACGAGCAGTACTTC. Its protein is CSVEGTGGGYEQYF.

This clonotype turned up a few times. The V call is TRBV9, the J call TRBJ2-3, with D perhaps TRBD2 (6 bases). CDR3 length: 14 amino acids. Germline V gene sequence: CDR1 SGDLS, CDR2 YYNGEE. V was pared by 2 bases and J by 5 bases, with 12 bases between. CDR3 region: CASSVAGREDTQYF. DNA of the CDR3: TGTGCCAGCAGCGTGGCGGGGAGAGAAGATACGCAGTATTTT.

This clonotype was picked up many times. This chain joins TRBV19 and TRBJ2-2, with D uncertain. The V end was cut by 6 bases, the J end by 5 bases, with 13 bases between. The CDR3 contains 14 residues. The germline CDR1 and CDR2 sequences are LNHDA and SQIVND (reference sequence). The CDR3 region has the DNA TGTGCCAGTAGCACTGACACCTTTACCGGGGAGCTGTTTTTT. Translation: CASSTDTFTGELFF.

This clonotype was recorded at least ten times. The chain has TRBV30 and TRBJ1-1; possible D gene TRBD1, 5 bases. Trimming stripped 2 bases from V and 1 base from J, with 8 bases between. The germline V gene encodes CDR1 GTSNPN and CDR2 SVGIG (reference sequence). The CDR3 consists of 13 residues. This CDR3 is CAWSTGGNTEAFF. CDR3 bases: TGTGCCTGGAGTACCGGGGGGAACACTGAAGCTTTCTTT.

This clonotype was picked up many times. The rearrangement joins TRBV4-1 to TRBJ2-5; 7 nucleotides agree with TRBD2. The CDR3 extends over 18 amino acids. The V segment lost 3 bases and the J segment 5 bases; nucleotides outside the gene matches: 18. Germline CDR1 MGHRA, CDR2 YSYEKL. The CDR3 loop is CASSHVAHVSGGTETQYF. DNA of the CDR3: TGCGCCAGCAGCCATGTTGCCCATGTGTCGGGGGGTACGGAGACCCAGTACTTC.

Concerning this clonotype: One base separates it from a far larger clone, so it is likely a read error. The chain has TRBV28 and TRBJ2-4; the match to TRBD1 covers 12 bases. V lost 5 bases, J lost 13 bases, and 18 bases stayed unmatched. CDR1 is MDHEN and CDR2 is SYDVKM in the germline V gene. The CDR3 consists of 17 residues. The CDR3 nucleotides are TGTGCCAGCAGTGGGCCGGGACAGGGGGCGATCTACAATGAGCAGTACTTC. The encoded protein is CASSGPGQGAIYNEQYF. Supplemented by reference TRBV28 and TRBJ2-4, the full variable domain reads DVKVTQSSRYLVKRTGEKVFLECVQDMDHENMFWYRQDPGLGLRLIYFSYDVKMKEKGDIPEGYSVSREKKERFSLILESASTNQTSMYLCASSGPGQGAIYNEQYFGAGTRLSVL.

This rearrangement joins TRBV20-1 to TRBJ2-7; 7 nucleotides align to TRBD2. This CDR3 has 14 residues. Looked up from germline, CDR1 is DFQATT and CDR2 is SNEGSKA (reference sequence). Germline trimming cut 2 bases from V and 0 bases from J; bases unmatched to any gene: 4. The DNA of the CDR3 is TGCAGTGCTAGACCTAGCGGAAGCTCCTACGAGCAGTACTTC. Its translation is CSARPSGSSYEQYF.

This clonotype has at least ten counts. This chain joins TRBV3-1 and TRBJ2-3, with D hard to call. CDR3 length equals 13 residues. The germline V gene has CDR1 LGHDT and CDR2 YNNKEL (reference sequence). Trimming shortened V by 1 base and J by 6 bases, and 8 bases separated the two germline ends. CDR3 amino acids: CASSQASRDTQYF. The CDR3 DNA sequence: TGTGCCAGCAGCCAAGCCTCACGGGATACGCAGTATTTT.

This clonotype was detected many times. CDR3 nucleotides: TGTGCCAGCAGCCAAGATCTCGGGGTTGGCTACACCTTC. Translation gives CASSQDLGVGYTF. This chain uses TRBV14 with TRBJ1-2; D gene unclear. The germline V gene has CDR1 SGHDN and CDR2 FVKESK. Trimming stripped 0 bases from V and 7 bases from J, with 9 bases between. The CDR3 is 13 residues long. Complete variable domain (other parts from reference TRBV14 and TRBJ1-2): EAGVTQFPSHSVIEKGQTVTLRCDPISGHDNLYWYRRVMGKEIKFLLHFVKESKQDESGMPNNRFLAERTGGTYSTLKVQPAELEDSGVYFCASSQDLGVGYTFGSGTRLTVV.

The chain is built from TRBV29-1 and TRBJ2-1; D may be TRBD1 (5 bases). Deletions cut 6 bases from V and 4 bases from J, with 19 bases between. CDR3 length: 15 amino acids. Germline CDR1 reads SQVTM; CDR2 reads ANQGSEA. CDR3 bases: TGCAGCGTGGAGACCAGGTCAGGGTTATACAATGAGCAGTTCTTC. Encoded protein: CSVETRSGLYNEQFF.

This clonotype has a count of ten or more. This chain links TRBV20-1 with TRBJ2-1; TRBD2 might be the D (5 bases). CDR1 and CDR2 from the germline V gene are DFQATT and SNEGSKA (reference sequence). The CDR3 extends over 12 amino acids. Trimming stripped 2 bases from V and 5 bases from J, with 7 bases between. For the CDR3, the DNA is TGCAGTGCTAGAAGCGGAGACAATGAGCAGTTCTTC. Its protein product is CSARSGDNEQFF.

The chain carries TRBV6-5 and TRBJ2-6; 11 bases match TRBD2. Germline CDR1 MNHEY, CDR2 SVGAGI. There are 16 residues in the CDR3. J lost 8 bases, V lost 5 bases, and 8 bases had no gene match. Here the CDR3 DNA reads TGTGCCAGCAGTCCTCCCGGGACTAGCGGCTCCAACGTCCTGACTTTC. Protein: CASSPPGTSGSNVLTF.

This clonotype was seen many times. The chain couples TRBV5-8 to TRBJ2-7, with D hard to call. The ends were cut back, 4 bases at V and 2 bases at J, with 13 bases in the middle. The CDR3 runs to 14 residues. Looked up from germline, CDR1 is SGHTS and CDR2 is YDEGEE. CDR3 residues: CASSRLPGPYEQYF. DNA of the CDR3: TGTGCCAGCAGCCGCCTCCCGGGTCCCTACGAGCAGTACTTC.

This clonotype came up many times. The chain uses TRBV20-1 and TRBJ2-7; 8 nucleotides line up with TRBD1. This CDR3 has 13 amino acids. Trimming at V came to 5 bases and at J to 1 base, leaving 4 bases not matched to a gene. The V gene's germline CDR1 is DFQATT and CDR2 SNEGSKA (reference sequence). CDR3 coding DNA: TGCAGTGCTCACCGGGACAGGTCCTACGAGCAGTACTTC. It is translated as CSAHRDRSYEQYF.

The chain recombines TRBV5-1 with TRBJ1-5, with 7 nucleotides matching TRBD1. The CDR3 covers 15 residues. CDR1 is SGHRS, CDR2 YFSETQ, per germline. J gave up 0 bases and V 7 bases, and 7 bases lay outside the gene matches. The CDR3 region has the DNA TGCGCCAGCCGTATAGGACAGGCTAGCAATCAGCCCCAGCATTTT. It is translated as CASRIGQASNQPQHF.

Many counts were recorded for this clonotype. The chain employs TRBV5-1 and TRBJ1-1; possible D gene TRBD1, 6 bases. Between the trimmed V and J ends, which lost 4 bases and 4 bases, there was a span of 14 bases. CDR1 is SGHRS, CDR2 YFSETQ, per germline. The CDR3 spans 14 residues. The chain's CDR3 is CASSEQGGGTEAFF. CDR3 nucleotide sequence: TGCGCCAGCAGCGAACAGGGTGGCGGCACTGAAGCTTTCTTT.

This clonotype appeared many times. V and J are TRBV6-5 and TRBJ1-5, with D possibly TRBD1 on 6 matching bases. This CDR3 has 16 amino acids. The V end was cut by 4 bases, the J end by 0 bases, with 13 bases between. Germline values: CDR1 MNHEY, CDR2 SVGAGI. CDR3 amino acids: CASSSGGGYSNQPQHF. In nucleotides, the CDR3 is TGTGCCAGCAGTTCGGGGGGCGGGTATAGCAATCAGCCCCAGCATTTT.

This clonotype came up many times. The chain carries TRBV5-1 and TRBJ2-1; TRBD2 might be the D (6 bases). There are 14 residues in the CDR3. The V gene's germline CDR1 is SGHRS and CDR2 YFSETQ. Trimming removed 4 bases at V and 2 bases at J, with 10 bases between. The CDR3 DNA reads TGCGCCAGCAGCGATAGGACTACCTACAATGAGCAGTTCTTC. This gives the protein CASSDRTTYNEQFF.

This clonotype was detected ten times or more. This chain joins TRBV11-2 and TRBJ1-5, with D hard to call. Per the germline V gene, CDR1 is SGHAT and CDR2 is FQNNGV. This CDR3 spans 15 amino acids. Trimming stripped 3 bases from V and 0 bases from J, with 9 bases between. The CDR3 loop reads CASSLSGISNQPQHF. CDR3 coding DNA: TGTGCCAGCAGCTTGAGTGGGATTAGCAATCAGCCCCAGCATTTT. Drawing the rest from reference TRBV11-2 and TRBJ1-5, the complete variable domain is EAGVAQSPRYKIIEKRQSVAFWCNPISGHATLYWYQQILGQGPKLLIQFQNNGVVDDSQLPKDRFSAERLKGVDSTLKIQPAKLEDSAVYLCASSLSGISNQPQHFGDGTRLSIL.

Concerning this clonotype itself: A far larger clone lies a single base away; this is likely a read error. The genes are TRBV29-1 and TRBJ2-1; possible D gene TRBD1, 6 bases. V lost 4 bases to trimming and J lost 10 bases, with 14 bases between them. CDR1 and CDR2 from the germline V gene are SQVTM and ANQGSEA. This CDR3 is 12 amino acids long. CDR3 region: CSVGSGGHEQFF. CDR3 nucleotides: TGCAGCGTTGGTTCTGGGGGCCACGAGCAGTTCTTC.

CDR3 sequence reads: CASSQDLRSVGYTF. CDR3 nucleotide sequence: TGTGCCAGCAGCCAAGATCTGAGGAGCGTGGGCTACACCTTC. The V and J genes are TRBV3-1 and TRBJ1-2; D unresolved. CDR3 length: 14 residues. Trimming took off 0 bases at V and 8 bases at J, with 13 bases between the two ends. Germline CDR1 LGHDT, CDR2 YNNKEL (reference sequence).

This clonotype was counted at least ten times. The V gene is TRBV11-2, the J gene TRBJ2-1; TRBD2 matches at 8 bases. V dropped 1 base and J dropped 9; count of bases not matched to a gene: 8. The germline gives CDR1 SGHAT, CDR2 FQNNGV. The CDR3 extends over 15 amino acids. The CDR3 DNA follows: TGTGCCAGCAGCTTAGTGGCGGGGGGCGAGGGTGAGCAGTTCTTC. It is translated as CASSLVAGGEGEQFF.

At least ten counts were recorded for this clonotype. The chain has TRBV19 and TRBJ1-2; D gene uncertain. The V and J ends lost 7 bases and 1 base respectively, with 13 bases between them. Germline V gives CDR1 LNHDA, CDR2 SQIVND (reference sequence). The CDR3 totals 14 residues. The CDR3 nucleotides read TGTGCCAGTACCTCGTGGGCGAGTAACTATGGCTACACCTTC. This gives the protein CASTSWASNYGYTF.